This T cell receptor beta chain was retrieved from a study of vaccination and CD4 T cells after COVID-19. Study information: The convalescents, six males and four females, included two who were Hispanic.

The CDR3 length is 15 residues. V was clipped by 1 base and J by 3 bases, with 11 bases between them. Per germline, CDR1 MGHDK and CDR2 SYGVNS. Worth noting for this clonotype: Its antigen is unknown.

Sample treatment: roughly 10-day PBMC culture with coronavirus spike peptide pools or control peptides (ViraFEST assay). Replacement of half the medium with fresh IL-2 medium took place on days 3 and 7. Study findings and constraints: Convalescent patients displayed spike mono-reactivity in 304 of 307 vaccine-specific clones.

Sequenced with the Oncomine TCR Beta short-read assay was DNA taken from cultured CD4+ T cells. TCRdb redid the calling of the PCR reads with MiXCR, one entry per CDR3 protein. The sample includes about 15,000 distinct CDR3 sequences, 65% to 85% of them seen just once. This sequence joins TRBV25-1 and TRBJ2-3, with D maybe TRBD2 (7 bases). Sequencing used CD4+ T cells from blood, cultured in vitro, obtained after SARS-CoV-2 vaccination. The origin of this receptor is a human donor who received a COVID-19 vaccine. The CDR3 nucleotides read TGTGCCAGCAGTGAATCAGGGAGGGGGACAGATACGCAGTATTTT. Its protein is CASSESGRGTDTQYF. The full variable domain, completed using reference TRBV25-1 and TRBJ2-3, is EADIYQTPRYLVIGTGKKITLECSQTMGHDKMYWYQQDPGMELHLIHYSYGVNSTEKGDLSSESTVSRIRTEHFPLTLESARPSHTSQYLCASSESGRGTDTQYFGPGTRLTVL.